The clone carrying this T cell receptor beta chain was counted a single time. This specimen belongs to a study of blood T cell repertoires in COVID-19. Study in general: Whether acute or convalescent, the COVID-19 samples came from the United States, Italy and Spain.

Original handling: Amplification with reference gene primers provided the estimates of nucleated cell counts. The assay was immunoSEQ multiplex PCR, and TCRdb's table has in-frame clones only and misses some. The V and J calls and clone size were taken over from that table, and D and trimming were inferred from the DNA. Among about 170,000 clones listed, 70% to 90% were seen once. This receptor was identified in a man between 35 and 55 years old who had recovered from COVID-19. Sequenced input: peripheral blood.

The CDR3 here is CASSQELAGSTDTQYF. The CDR3, as DNA: TGTGCCAGCAGCCAAGAGTTAGCGGGGAGCACAGATACGCAGTATTTT. The V call is TRBV4-2, the J call TRBJ2-3; 8 nucleotides agree with TRBD2. The CDR3 extends over 16 amino acids. The J segment lost 0 bases and the V segment lost 0 bases, leaving 2 bases of the junction unmatched. Germline V gene lookup returns CDR1 LGHNA and CDR2 YNFKEQ.